This T cell receptor (delta chain) was sequenced for a study of fetal and pediatric gammadelta thymocytes (dated by TCRdb to between 2021 and 2022). As for the study more broadly: To strengthen a single-cell study of gammadelta thymocyte development, the researchers used bulk gammadelta thymocyte repertoires that mixed previously published data with newly generated, unpublished data. The set of bulk gammadelta thymocyte repertoires included roughly ten subjects in total: 3 fetal thymus donors and 7 pediatric thymus donors. Bulk gammadelta thymocyte repertoires combined previously published data (refs 27,28) with unpublished data. To increase subject numbers and strengthen the CDR3 publicity analysis, bulk TCR repertoire data were added. What the research found in general, with its limitations: Compared with post-natal repertoires, fetal gammadelta thymocyte repertoires had previously been reported to be enriched for TRDV2, TRGV8 and TRGV9 usage, low N additions and public CDR3s.

The sequencer was an Illumina MiSeq. The published analysis was carried out like this. For the publicity analysis, the Vgamma9Vdelta2 and nonVgamma9Vdelta2 bulk CDR3 files from each subject were merged to form one combined repertoire per subject. CDR3 publicity was given a score from 0 to 19 by checking each amino acid sequence across 9 single-cell datasets and nine to eleven bulk repertoires with base R and dplyr. Clone calls in TCRdb were regenerated from the public reads with CATT, after which identical DNA sequences shared one row. These V and J calls originate from TCRdb's pipeline instead of the authors' own analysis. In all, the sample holds about 910 delta-chain clones, and under 65% of those were seen once. The ten largest clones add up to approximately 15% of the sample. Concerning this clone: Which antigen it targets is not known. Since a far larger clone is one base different, this is likely a read error.

Trimmed from V: 3 bases; trimmed from J: 0 bases; junction bases lacking a gene match: 18. The CDR3 spans 20 residues, from the cysteine through the phenylalanine. Just the 60-base CDR3 DNA is kept, in frame starting at base 1. Looking up the germline V gene yields CDR1 GEAIGNYY and CDR2 EKD. Staining of thymocytes was performed with Zombie NIR viability dye and with antibodies against CD3 (UCHT1), TCRgammadelta (11F2), TCRVgamma9 (IMMU360) and TCRVdelta2 (IMMU389). From human fetal and pediatric thymuses, sorted Vgamma9Vdelta2 and nonVgamma9Vdelta2 gammadelta thymocytes were used to generate bulk TRD and TRG CDR3 repertoires separately. Children undergoing cardiac surgery in Belgium were the source of the pediatric thymus tissue. The pediatric thymus donors included in the study ranged in age from about 1 to 12 years. Thymic cell suspensions were made from fetal and post-natal thymuses as previously described. CD3+ gammadeltaTCR+ Vgamma9+ Vdelta2+ cells were sorted as Vgamma9Vdelta2 thymocytes. Cell sorting was done on a FACS Aria III cell sorter (BD Biosciences).

The source of this sequence is a child who underwent cardiac surgery and was recorded as healthy. In this chain, TRDV2 is recombined with TRDJ1, and 10 junction bases match TRDD3. The sequencing input was Vgamma9Vdelta2 gamma-delta T cells from the thymus. What this sample's cell subset or site label stands for: sorted CD3+gammadeltaTCR+Vgamma9+Vdelta2+ thymocytes. This receptor carries the CDR3 CACDRREKLGDGCYTDKLIF. The nucleotides are TGTGCCTGTGACCGACGAGAAAAACTGGGGGATGGGTGTTACACCGATAAACTCATCTTT.